This T cell receptor (beta chain) was retrieved from a study of T cells in Graves' hyperthyroidism and ophthalmopathy. This clonotype was seen more than once but under ten times. What it binds is unknown. CDR3 size: 11 residues. V lost 2 bases and J lost 12, with 11 bases in between. Germline V gene sequence: CDR1 ENHRY, CDR2 SYGVKD. Ophthalmopathy in the patients scored at least 3 on Clinical Activity Score and at least 4 on NOSPECS grade, lasting under 3 months. It was uncontrolled infection, other autoimmune disease, pregnancy or lactation that excluded patients. On the basis of clinical symptoms, serum thyroxine and TRAb, thyroid ultrasound and orbital computed tomography, diagnoses were made. TCR beta CDR3 regions were amplified from RNA. When the TCR CDR3 underwent first-round RT-PCR, the HTBI primer set was used. TCRdb recomputed calls from the multiplex PCR reads with MiXCR, one row per CDR3 protein. The sample yields a few hundred thousand distinct CDR3 sequences, around 18% seen once.

Study results and caveats: A model built on 13 V-J features separated ophthalmopathy from stable hyperthyroidism.

The sequence was obtained from a man younger than 35 with Graves' ophthalmopathy. This chain uses TRBV10-3 with TRBJ2-7; D is uncertain. Source material: blood. The CDR3 DNA follows: TGTGCCATCAGTGAGGGCTACATCGGGTACTTC. This translates into CAISEGYIGYF.